The 21 T cell receptor beta chains given below trace back to one sample, sequenced in a study of blood T cell repertoires in COVID-19. Generated by immunoSEQ multiplex PCR, the TCRdb table keeps only in-frame clones and is missing some. The sample lists approximately 120,000 clones; 92% were seen once. Sequencing used peripheral blood. The source is a man aged 50 to 59 with COVID-19, enrolled during active disease.

This chain joins TRBV6-1 and TRBJ1-5, with 7 bases identical to TRBD1. This CDR3 comprises 14 residues. V shed 6 bases, J shed 2 bases, and the junction held 4 bases outside the gene matches. Looked up from germline, CDR1 is MNHNS and CDR2 is SASEGT. The CDR3 protein is CASRQGSGNQPQHF. CDR3 bases: TGTGCCAGCAGACAGGGGTCGGGCAATCAGCCCCAGCATTTT.

The rearrangement links TRBV5-1 to TRBJ2-3; 15 nucleotides match TRBD2. Germline lookup yields CDR1 SGHRS and CDR2 YFSETQ. J was trimmed by 5 bases and V by 4 bases; bases with no gene match: 8. CDR3 length: 17 amino acids. CDR3: CASSLGLAGGGGDTQYF. CDR3 sequence (DNA): TGCGCCAGCAGCCTGGGACTAGCGGGAGGAGGGGGAGATACGCAGTATTTT.

V is TRBV28 and J is TRBJ2-2; 8 nucleotides line up with TRBD1. This CDR3 is built from 13 residues. After removal of 11 bases from V and 6 bases from J, the junction contained 8 bases not matched to a gene. Germline CDR1 is MDHEN and CDR2 is SYDVKM. The CDR3 region has the DNA TGTGCCTCCGAGGACAGGGTGTCCGGGGAGCTGTTTTTT. Its translation: CASEDRVSGELFF.

The rearrangement links TRBV6-5 to TRBJ1-2, with a possible D match to TRBD1 (5 bases). V gave up 8 bases and J gave up 6 bases, with 10 bases separating them. Germline values: CDR1 MNHEY, CDR2 SVGAGI. This CDR3 region has 11 residues. In DNA, the CDR3 is TGTGCCAGCGAGTCGACAGATGGCTACACCTTC. Encoded protein: CASESTDGYTF.

The rearrangement uses TRBV30 and TRBJ2-1, with D perhaps matching TRBD2 (6 bases). Germline-derived CDR1 and CDR2 are GTSNPN and SVGIG (reference sequence). The germline V and J ends were trimmed by 2 bases and 2 bases, with 10 bases remaining between them. The CDR3 is 14 residues long. The CDR3 protein is CAWSQGTPYNEQFF. For the CDR3, the DNA is TGTGCCTGGAGTCAAGGGACTCCCTACAATGAGCAGTTCTTC.

The chain joins TRBV4-2 to TRBJ2-4; TRBD2 matches 8 bases. The V gene end was trimmed by 1 base and the J gene end by 5 bases; junction bases not matched to a gene: 10. Per the germline V gene, CDR1 is LGHNA and CDR2 is YNFKEQ. This CDR3 region has 17 residues. CDR3 DNA sequence: TGTGCCAGCAGCCAAGGCCCCCCAGCGGGAGTTGAAAACATTCAGTACTTC. Protein: CASSQGPPAGVENIQYF.

CDR3 amino acids: CASSQGSSEQFF. The CDR3 DNA reads TGTGCCAGCAGCCAGGGTTCAAGTGAGCAGTTCTTC. The V call is TRBV6-5, the J call TRBJ2-1; a weak D match, TRBD1 (5 bases). The germline V gene has CDR1 MNHEY and CDR2 SVGAGI. V lost 6 bases and J 9 bases, leaving 12 bases between the germline ends. The CDR3 has 12 residues.

The rearrangement uses TRBV9 and TRBJ2-4; perhaps TRBD2 as D (5 bases). The ends were cut back, 4 bases at V and 1 base at J, with 6 bases in the middle. The germline V gene encodes CDR1 SGDLS and CDR2 YYNGEE. The CDR3 extends over 13 amino acids. The CDR3 nucleotides read TGTGCCAGCAGCTCGGGGGCCAAAAACATTCAGTACTTC. As protein: CASSSGAKNIQYF.

This chain uses TRBV5-1 with TRBJ1-1; possibly TRBD1 for D (6 bases). V was clipped by 2 bases and J by 6 bases, with 11 bases between them. CDR3 size: 13 residues. The germline V gene has CDR1 SGHRS and CDR2 YFSETQ. The CDR3 reads CASSLSAGAEAFF. For the CDR3, the DNA is TGCGCCAGCAGCTTATCGGCAGGGGCTGAAGCTTTCTTT. The whole variable domain, filled in from reference TRBV5-1 and TRBJ1-1, reads KAGVTQTPRYLIKTRGQQVTLSCSPISGHRSVSWYQQTPGQGLQFLFEYFSETQRNKGNFPGRFSGRQFSNSRSEMNVSTLELGDSALYLCASSLSAGAEAFFGQGTRLTVV.

The CDR3, as DNA: TGCGCCAGCAGCCGGGATTTCTATGGCTACACCTTC. This codes for CASSRDFYGYTF. V is TRBV5-1 and J is TRBJ1-2; no clear D gene. The CDR3 covers 12 residues. V gave up 4 bases and J gave up 4 bases, with 8 bases separating them. CDR1 is SGHRS and CDR2 is YFSETQ in the germline V gene.

The chain has TRBV13 and TRBJ1-6; D is ambiguous. From germline, CDR1 is PRHDT and CDR2 FYEKMQ (reference sequence). The CDR3 spans 18 residues. V was shortened by 4 bases and J by 0 bases, with 16 bases between the two germline ends. CDR3 nucleotide sequence: TGTGCCAGCAGCTCCTTTTTCGAATCTAGCTCCTATAATTCACCCCTCCACTTT. Protein product: CASSSFFESSSYNSPLHF.

The V and J genes are TRBV30 and TRBJ2-3; D might be TRBD2 (6 bases). Germline lookup yields CDR1 GTSNPN and CDR2 SVGIG (reference sequence). V was pared by 0 bases and J by 6 bases, with 10 bases between. This CDR3 has 13 residues. The CDR3 here is CAWSVGGSDTQYF. The DNA of the CDR3 is TGTGCCTGGAGTGTGGGGGGTAGCGATACGCAGTATTTT.

The CDR3, as DNA: TGTGCCAGCAGATCAGGGGCGAACACCGGGGAGCTGTTTTTT. Its protein is CASRSGANTGELFF. V usage is TRBV6-5 and J usage is TRBJ2-2; perhaps TRBD1 as D (6 bases). Trimming stripped 6 bases from V and 0 bases from J, with 8 bases between. The CDR3 is made up of 14 amino acids. Germline lookup yields CDR1 MNHEY and CDR2 SVGAGI.

The rearrangement joins TRBV28 to TRBJ1-2; 7 nucleotides line up with TRBD1. V lost 3 bases, J lost 4 bases, and 2 bases stayed unmatched. This CDR3 is 13 amino acids long. Germline V gives CDR1 MDHEN, CDR2 SYDVKM. The CDR3 DNA follows: TGTGCCAGCAGTTTCAGGGGGGTCTATGGCTACACCTTC. Translation: CASSFRGVYGYTF.

The chain carries TRBV30 and TRBJ2-7; 9 bases line up with TRBD2. V was clipped by 3 bases and J by 5 bases; unmatched bases: 8. Looked up from germline, CDR1 is GTSNPN and CDR2 is SVGIG (reference sequence). This CDR3 spans 14 amino acids. The CDR3 DNA sequence: TGTGCCTGGAGCATTTCTAGCGGGATTGACGAGCAGTACTTC. This gives the protein CAWSISSGIDEQYF.

This chain connects TRBV5-1 to TRBJ1-4, with D perhaps TRBD1 (5 bases). The CDR3 is 14 residues long. Germline CDR1 and CDR2: SGHRS and YFSETQ. Trimming stripped 2 bases from V and 4 bases from J, with 9 bases between. CDR3 bases: TGCGCCAGCAGCTTAACAGGATATAATGAAAAACTGTTTTTT. It is translated as CASSLTGYNEKLFF.

The chain joins TRBV18 to TRBJ2-1; TRBD2 matches 8 bases. The J segment lost 8 bases and the V segment lost 3 bases, leaving 6 bases of the junction unmatched. Per germline, CDR1 KGHSH and CDR2 LQKENI. The CDR3 spans 14 residues. CDR3 bases: TGTGCCAGCTCACCGTCACTAGCGGACGATGAGCAGTTCTTC. Amino acid sequence: CASSPSLADDEQFF.

This clone was found a few times. The gene calls are TRBV25-1 and TRBJ1-1; D possibly corresponds to TRBD1 (5 bases). Germline V gene sequence: CDR1 MGHDK, CDR2 SYGVNS. This CDR3 spans 15 amino acids. V lost 8 bases and J lost 1, with 17 bases in between. The CDR3 coding sequence is TGTGCCAGCGCTCCGAGCAAAGGGGAGAACACTGAAGCTTTCTTT. Encoded protein: CASAPSKGENTEAFF.

This chain uses TRBV28 with TRBJ1-2; D is perhaps TRBD1 (5 bases). This CDR3 comprises 13 residues. CDR1 and CDR2 (germline): MDHEN, SYDVKM. V dropped 6 bases and J dropped 8 bases, with 16 bases sitting between them. As DNA, the CDR3 is TGTGCCAGCAGGCCCGGAGGGGTTTCAGGCTACACCTTC. Protein: CASRPGGVSGYTF.

The genes are TRBV2 and TRBJ2-1; weak D call: TRBD1 (6 bases). V lost 7 bases and J 11 bases, leaving 12 bases between the germline ends. The CDR3 length is 11 residues. From germline, CDR1 is SNHLY and CDR2 FYNNEI. The CDR3 DNA sequence: TGTGCCAGCACCTCGACAGGAAAGCAGTTCTTC. This translates into CASTSTGKQFF.

The chain recombines TRBV28 with TRBJ2-5, with a possible D match to TRBD2 (5 bases). Between the trimmed V and J ends, which lost 2 bases and 3 bases, there was a span of 19 bases. Germline loops: CDR1 MDHEN, CDR2 SYDVKM. The CDR3 loop spans 17 amino acids. CDR3 coding DNA: TGTGCCAGCAGTTTAAGGTTACGACTAAGAGGAGAAGAGACCCAGTACTTC. This sequence encodes CASSLRLRLRGEETQYF. Based on the CDR3 plus reference TRBV28 and TRBJ2-5, the full variable domain is DVKVTQSSRYLVKRTGEKVFLECVQDMDHENMFWYRQDPGLGLRLIYFSYDVKMKEKGDIPEGYSVSREKKERFSLILESASTNQTSMYLCASSLRLRLRGEETQYFGPGTRLLVL.